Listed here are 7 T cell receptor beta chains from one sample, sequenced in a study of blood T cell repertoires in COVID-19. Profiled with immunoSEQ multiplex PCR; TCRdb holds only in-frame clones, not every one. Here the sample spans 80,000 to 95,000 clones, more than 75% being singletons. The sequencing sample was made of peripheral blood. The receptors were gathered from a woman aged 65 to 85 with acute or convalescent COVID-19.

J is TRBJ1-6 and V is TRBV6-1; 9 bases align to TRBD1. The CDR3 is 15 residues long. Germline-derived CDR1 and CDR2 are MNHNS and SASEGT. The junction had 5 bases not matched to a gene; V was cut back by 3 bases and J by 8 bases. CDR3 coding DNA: TGTGCCAGCAGTGAGGGGACAGGGAGTGATTCACCCCTCCACTTT. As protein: CASSEGTGSDSPLHF.

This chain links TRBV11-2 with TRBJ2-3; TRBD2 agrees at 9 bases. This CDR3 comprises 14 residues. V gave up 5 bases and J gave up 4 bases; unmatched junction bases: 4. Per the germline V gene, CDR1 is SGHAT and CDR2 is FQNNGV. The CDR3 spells CASSRAGGPDTQYF. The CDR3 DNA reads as TGTGCCAGCAGCCGAGCGGGGGGCCCAGATACGCAGTATTTT. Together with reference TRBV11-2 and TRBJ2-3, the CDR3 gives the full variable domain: EAGVAQSPRYKIIEKRQSVAFWCNPISGHATLYWYQQILGQGPKLLIQFQNNGVVDDSQLPKDRFSAERLKGVDSTLKIQPAKLEDSAVYLCASSRAGGPDTQYFGPGTRLTVL.

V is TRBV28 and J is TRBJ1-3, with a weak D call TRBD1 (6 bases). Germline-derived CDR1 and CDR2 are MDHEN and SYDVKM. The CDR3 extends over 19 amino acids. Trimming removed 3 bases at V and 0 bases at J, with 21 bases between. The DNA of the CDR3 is TGTGCCAGCAGTTTTGTCGGACAGTGGGCTACCTTCTCTGGAAACACCATATATTTT. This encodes CASSFVGQWATFSGNTIYF.

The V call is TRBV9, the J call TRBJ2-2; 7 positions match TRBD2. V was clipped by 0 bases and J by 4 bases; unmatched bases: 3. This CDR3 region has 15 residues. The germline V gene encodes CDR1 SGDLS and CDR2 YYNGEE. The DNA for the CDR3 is TGTGCCAGCAGCGTAGTGTCTAGCGGCACCGGGGAGCTGTTTTTT. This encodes CASSVVSSGTGELFF. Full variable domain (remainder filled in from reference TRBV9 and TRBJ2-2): DSGVTQTPKHLITATGQRVTLRCSPRSGDLSVYWYQQSLDQGLQFLIQYYNGEERAKGNILERFSAQQFPDLHSELNLSSLELGDSALYFCASSVVSSGTGELFFGEGSRLTVL.

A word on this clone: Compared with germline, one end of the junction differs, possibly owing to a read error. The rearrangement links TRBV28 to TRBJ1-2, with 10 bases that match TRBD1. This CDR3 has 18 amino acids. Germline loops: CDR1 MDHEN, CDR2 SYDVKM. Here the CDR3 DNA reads TGTGCCAGCAGTTTATCTTCGGCTGGGGGACAGGGGTCATCTATGAACCCCTTC. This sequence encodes CASSLSSAGGQGSSMNPF.

CDR3 in amino acids: CASSPGPGDTEAFF. The CDR3 DNA reads TGTGCCAGCTCACCCGGTCCTGGTGACACTGAAGCTTTCTTT. This chain joins TRBV18 and TRBJ1-1; D not resolved. Between the trimmed V and J ends, which lost 3 bases and 3 bases, there was a span of 11 bases. The CDR3 length is 14 residues. The V gene's germline CDR1 is KGHSH and CDR2 LQKENI. Full variable domain (rest looked up from reference TRBV18 and TRBJ1-1): NAGVMQNPRHLVRRRGQEARLRCSPMKGHSHVYWYRQLPEEGLKFMVYLQKENIIDESGMPKERFSAEFPKEGPSILRIQQVVRGDSAAYFCASSPGPGDTEAFFGQGTRLTVV.

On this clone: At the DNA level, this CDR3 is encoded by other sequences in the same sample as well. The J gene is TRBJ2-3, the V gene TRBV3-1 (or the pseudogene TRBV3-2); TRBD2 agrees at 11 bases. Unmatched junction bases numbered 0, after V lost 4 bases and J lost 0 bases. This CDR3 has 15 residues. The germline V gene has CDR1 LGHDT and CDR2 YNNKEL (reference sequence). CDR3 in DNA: TGTGCCAGCAGCCGACTAGCGGGGAGCACAGATACGCAGTATTTT. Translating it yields CASSRLAGSTDTQYF.